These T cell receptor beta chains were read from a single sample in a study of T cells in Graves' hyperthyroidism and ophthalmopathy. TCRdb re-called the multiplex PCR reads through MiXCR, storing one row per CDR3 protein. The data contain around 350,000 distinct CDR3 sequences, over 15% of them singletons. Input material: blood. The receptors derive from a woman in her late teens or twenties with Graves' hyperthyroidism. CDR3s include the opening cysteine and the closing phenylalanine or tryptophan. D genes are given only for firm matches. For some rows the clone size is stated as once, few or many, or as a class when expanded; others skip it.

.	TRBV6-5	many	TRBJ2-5	TGTGCCAGCAGTCACAGGGCGGACGAGACCCAGTACTTC	CASSHRADETQYF
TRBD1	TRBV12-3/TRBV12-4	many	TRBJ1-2	TGTGCCAGCAGTTCGGACAGGACGACCTATGGCTACACCTTC	CASSSDRTTYGYTF
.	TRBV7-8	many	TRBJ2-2	TGTGCCAGCTCCCAAATCCGGGATCACACCGGGGAGCTGTTTTTT	CASSQIRDHTGELFF
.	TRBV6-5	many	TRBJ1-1	TGTGCCAGCAGTTGGGAGGGAAGGGCTGAAGCTTTCTTT	CASSWEGRAEAFF
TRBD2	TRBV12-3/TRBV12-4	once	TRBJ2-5	TGTGCCAGCAGTTTGGTCGGACTAGCGGGAGAGACCCAGTACTTC	CASSLVGLAGETQYF
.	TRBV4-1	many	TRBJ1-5	TGCGCCAGCAGCCAACAGCACAATCAGCCCCAGCATTTT	CASSQQHNQPQHF
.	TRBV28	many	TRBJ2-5	TGTGCCAGCAGTTTGGAGGGAGGTGGCGAGACCCAGTACTTC	CASSLEGGGETQYF
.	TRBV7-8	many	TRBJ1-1	TGTGCCAGCAGCTTAGACGGGGCAGACACTGAAGCTTTCTTT	CASSLDGADTEAFF
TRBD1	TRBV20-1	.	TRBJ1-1	TGCAGTGCTGGGACAGGGGTTTGGAACACTGAAGCTTTCTTT	CSAGTGVWNTEAFF
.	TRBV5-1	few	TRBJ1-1	TGCGCCAGCAGCTTGGCCGACGGGCGAGGGGGGGCTTTCTTT	CASSLADGRGGAFF
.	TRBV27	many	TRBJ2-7	TGTGCCAGCACCCTAAAGGGGGGCTCTAACGAGCAGTACTTC	CASTLKGGSNEQYF
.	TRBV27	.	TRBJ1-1	TGTGCCAGCAGTAACCTGGGGGGTAGGATTGAAGCTTTCTTT	CASSNLGGRIEAFF
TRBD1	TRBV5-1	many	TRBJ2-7	TGCGCCAGCAAGGTTGGGACAGGGCCCTACGAGCAGTACTTC	CASKVGTGPYEQYF
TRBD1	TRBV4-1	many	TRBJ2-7	TGCGCCAGCGGGGACAGGGGTTACGAGCAGTACTTC	CASGDRGYEQYF
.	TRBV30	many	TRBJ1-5	TGTGCCTGGAGTGACAGGGTGAGCAATCAGCCCCAGCATTTT	CAWSDRVSNQPQHF
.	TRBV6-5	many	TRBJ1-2	TGTGCCAGCAGAGTCGACAGGCTCTATGGCTACACCTTC	CASRVDRLYGYTF
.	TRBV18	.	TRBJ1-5	TGTGCCAGCTCACCCCTGACAGATCAGCCCCAGCGTTTT	CASSPLTDQPQRF
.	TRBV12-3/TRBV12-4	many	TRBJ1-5	TGTGCCAGCAGTTTGGAGTCGGCTGCGTTTAATCAGCCCCAGCATTTT	CASSLESAAFNQPQHF
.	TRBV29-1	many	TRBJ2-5	TGCAGCGTTGAACTGGGAGAGACCCAGTACTTC	CSVELGETQYF
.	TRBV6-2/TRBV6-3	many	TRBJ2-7	TGTGCCAGCAGTAGAGTTCACTACGAGCAGTACTTC	CASSRVHYEQYF
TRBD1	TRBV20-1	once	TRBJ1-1	TGCAGTGTCCTGGTCGGGACAGCCTACACTGAAGCTTTCTTT	CSVLVGTAYTEAFF
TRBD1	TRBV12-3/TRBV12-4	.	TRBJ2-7	TGTGCCAGCAGCCGGGGGACAGGCGCTTATCCAACCTACGAGCAGTACTTC	CASSRGTGAYPTYEQYF
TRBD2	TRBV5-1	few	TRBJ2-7	TGCGCCAGCAGCTTGGGCGGGGGGGCCGGCTACGAGCAGTACTTC	CASSLGGGAGYEQYF
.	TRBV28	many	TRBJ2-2	TGTGCCAGCAGTTTTTGGGACCGGGCTACAGCGAACACCGGGGAGCTGTTTTTT	CASSFWDRATANTGELFF
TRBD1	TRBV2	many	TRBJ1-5	TGTGCCAGCAACAGGGGCAGTCAGCCCCAGCATTTT	CASNRGSQPQHF
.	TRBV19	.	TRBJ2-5	TGTGCCAGTAGCCCAGGTCGGCAGGGAGAAGAGACCCAGTACTTC	CASSPGRQGEETQYF
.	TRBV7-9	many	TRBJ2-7	TGTGCCAGCAGCTTACAGGGGAACGAGCAGTACTTC	CASSLQGNEQYF
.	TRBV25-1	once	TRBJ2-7	TGTGCCAGCAGTCCTGACTTATACCGCAAGGGACAAGTCTACGAGCAGTACTTC	CASSPDLYRKGQVYEQYF
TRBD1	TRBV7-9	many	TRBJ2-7	TGTGCCAGCAGACAGGACAGGGGGCAGGTGCAGTACTTC	CASRQDRGQVQYF
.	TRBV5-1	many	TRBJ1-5	TGCGCCAGCAGCTTGAGCGGGGCGGGTGATCAGCCCCAGCATTTT	CASSLSGAGDQPQHF
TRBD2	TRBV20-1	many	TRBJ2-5	TGCAGTGCTAGAGATGACGGGGGGTTCCAAGAGACCCAGTACTTC	CSARDDGGFQETQYF
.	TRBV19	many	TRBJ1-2	TGTGCCAGTAGTATTCCAGGGAACGGCTACACCTTC	CASSIPGNGYTF
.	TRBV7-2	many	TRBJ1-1	TGTGCCAGCAGCTTAGTTACCGACACTGAAGCTTTCTTT	CASSLVTDTEAFF
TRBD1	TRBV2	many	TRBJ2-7	TGTGCCAGCAGCGTGACAGGGTTCGAGCAGTACTTC	CASSVTGFEQYF
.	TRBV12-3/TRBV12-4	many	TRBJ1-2	TGTGCCAGCAGTTTTGATCCAGGGCGATGGGACTATGGCTACACCTTC	CASSFDPGRWDYGYTF
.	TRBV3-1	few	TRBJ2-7	TGTGCCAGCAGCCAAGGTCCAACTACTTACGAGCAGTACTTC	CASSQGPTTYEQYF
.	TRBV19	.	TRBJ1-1	TGTGCCTCCAGACCCCAAATGAACACTGAAGCTTGCTTT	CASRPQMNTEACF
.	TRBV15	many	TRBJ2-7	TGTGCCACCAGCAGAGATCTATCAAGAAAGTACTTC	CATSRDLSRKYF
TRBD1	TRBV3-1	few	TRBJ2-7	TGTGCCAGCAGTTCCCGGGACAGGTATAACGAGCAGTACTTC	CASSSRDRYNEQYF
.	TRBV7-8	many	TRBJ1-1	TGTGCCAGCAGCCCGGGGCAGGGTTGGTTGGAGACTGAAGCTTTCTTT	CASSPGQGWLETEAFF
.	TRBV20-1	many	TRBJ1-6	TGCAGTGCTAGAGTTGAGGGTATGGACTCACCCCTCCACTTT	CSARVEGMDSPLHF
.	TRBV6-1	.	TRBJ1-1	TGTGCCAGCAGTGAATCCCAACTTAAAGAGAAAGCTTTCTTT	CASSESQLKEKAFF
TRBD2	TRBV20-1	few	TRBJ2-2	TGCAGTGCCCAACCGGGGGGTCAGACCGGGGAGCTGTTTTTT	CSAQPGGQTGELFF
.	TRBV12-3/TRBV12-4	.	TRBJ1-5	TGTGCCAGCAGCCAAGCCACAGGGTACGGGCAGCCCCAGCATTTT	CASSQATGYGQPQHF
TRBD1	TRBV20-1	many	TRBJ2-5	TGCAGTGCTGCCGATTGGAGCTCGGACAGGGGGAAGACCCAGTACTTC	CSAADWSSDRGKTQYF
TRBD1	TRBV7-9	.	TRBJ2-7	TGTGCCAGCAGCCCAGGGGGACACTTCTACGAGCAGTACTTC	CASSPGGHFYEQYF
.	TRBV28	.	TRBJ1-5	TGTGCCGGCAACATGGGGAATCAGCCTCAGCATTTT	CAGNMGNQPQHF
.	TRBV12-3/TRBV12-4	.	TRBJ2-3	TGTGCCAGCAGTCCCTCGAGGGGCAGATATTATTTT	CASSPSRGRYYF
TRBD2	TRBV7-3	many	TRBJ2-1	TGTGCCAGCAGCTCGGGAGGCGGGGGCTCCTACAATGAGCAGTTCTTC	CASSSGGGGSYNEQFF
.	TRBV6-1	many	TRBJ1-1	TGTGCCGCTTGTCCACGGTTGGGCACTGAAGCTTTCTTT	CAACPRLGTEAFF